This T cell receptor (beta chain) comes out of a study of blood T cell repertoires in COVID-19. Across the whole study: Italy, Spain and the United States were the sources of the convalescent and acute COVID-19 samples.

TCRdb's table, derived via immunoSEQ multiplex PCR, lists solely in-frame clones and lacks some. The sample includes about 62,000 clones, about nine tenths of them seen just once. This sequence was found in a human donor in a cohort sampled during active COVID-19. The sequencing sample was made of peripheral blood.

The CDR3 loop reads CASSQGLSNRAYEQYF. The CDR3 DNA reads TGTGCCAGCAGCCAAGGCTTATCGAACCGGGCCTACGAGCAGTACTTC. The genes are TRBV3-1 (or the pseudogene TRBV3-2) and TRBJ2-7, with no clear D. The CDR3 sequence is 16 residues long. Trimming left V 1 base short and J 2 bases short, with 15 bases between. Per germline, CDR1 LGHDT and CDR2 YNNKEL (reference sequence).